One TCR beta chain is described in this entry. Antigen specificity is unknown. This specimen belongs to a study of cytomegalovirus exposure and HLA in healthy donors. The study, taken as a whole, reports: The study designated fewer than 200 TCR beta chains cytomegalovirus-associated. Subsequent analysis showed first-cohort TCR clusters tending to co-occur in approximately 120 validation repertoires.

Germline-derived CDR1 and CDR2 are SSHAT and FNYEAQ (reference sequence). The CDR3 length is 15 residues. Between the trimmed V and J ends, which lost 6 bases and 4 bases, there was a span of 17 bases. The donors were part of the validation cohort of 120 subjects. That cohort was separate from the first cohort, which comprised roughly 670 subjects. Clones were sequenced by immunoSEQ multiplex PCR, and TCRdb holds only the in-frame ones, with some missing. The data contain about 140,000 clones, around four fifths of them singletons. The source material was PBMCs. This TCR came from a man aged 25 to 40 in good health and CMV-seropositive. The chain couples TRBV7-7 to TRBJ2-3, with D possibly being TRBD2 (6 bases). The CDR3, as DNA: TGTGCCAGCAGTTACAGTCGCGGGGAGGCAGATACGCAGTATTTT. Amino acid sequence: CASSYSRGEADTQYF.